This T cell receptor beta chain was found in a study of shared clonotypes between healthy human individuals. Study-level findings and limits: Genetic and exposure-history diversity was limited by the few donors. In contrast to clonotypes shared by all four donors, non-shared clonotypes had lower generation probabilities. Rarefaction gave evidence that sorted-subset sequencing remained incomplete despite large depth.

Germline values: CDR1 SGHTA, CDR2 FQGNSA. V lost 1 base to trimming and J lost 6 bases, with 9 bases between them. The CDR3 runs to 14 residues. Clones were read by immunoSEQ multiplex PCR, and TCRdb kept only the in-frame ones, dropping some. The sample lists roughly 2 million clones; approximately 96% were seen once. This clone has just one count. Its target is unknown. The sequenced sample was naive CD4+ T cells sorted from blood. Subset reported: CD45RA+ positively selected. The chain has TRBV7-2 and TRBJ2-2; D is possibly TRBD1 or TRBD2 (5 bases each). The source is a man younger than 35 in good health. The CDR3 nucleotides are TGTGCCAGCAGCTTAGATTTGGGGGCCGGGGAGCTGTTTTTT. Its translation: CASSLDLGAGELFF.